The 27 T cell receptor beta chains below come from one sample, sequenced in a study of regulatory T cells in long-lasting Graves disease. Indicated time point: newly diagnosed GD, antithyroid drugs for less than 3 months. PBMCs provided the RNA from which the TCR library was made. The authors built TCR beta libraries using iRepertoire HTBI primers and Arm-PCR of CDR3 regions. MiXCR was run by TCRdb on the multiplex PCR reads, yielding one entry per CDR3 protein. The profile shows approximately 270,000 distinct CDR3 sequences, 18% of them singletons. The same sample was also used in a study of T cells in Graves' hyperthyroidism and ophthalmopathy.

Sequences were derived from peripheral blood mononuclear cells (PBMCs), sampled at new diagnosis, from a patient treated with antithyroid drugs. The receptors shown here come from a woman in her 30s with Graves disease.

The table lists this clonotype with many counts. This chain links TRBV6-2 or TRBV6-3 with TRBJ1-6; D possibly corresponds to TRBD1 (5 bases). The CDR3 is made up of 15 amino acids. Trimming took off 7 bases at V and 5 bases at J, with 15 bases between the two ends. Per germline, CDR1 MNHEY and CDR2 SVGEGT. The CDR3 region is CASNSGTDHNSPLHF. CDR3 DNA: TGTGCCAGCAACTCCGGGACGGATCATAATTCACCCCTCCACTTT.

This clonotype was counted between two and nine times. A much larger clone lies one base from this, so it may be a read error. The chain carries TRBV7-9 and TRBJ1-4, with 7 positions matching TRBD1. The CDR3 has 16 residues. Germline V lookup: CDR1 SEHNR, CDR2 FQNEAQ (reference sequence). DNA of the CDR3: TGTGCCGGCAGCACACAGGGGTCCGCAACTAATGAAAAACTGTTTTTT. Its translation is CAGSTQGSATNEKLFF.

The rearrangement joins TRBV20-1 to TRBJ2-3; 12 nucleotides align to TRBD2. This CDR3 is 15 amino acids long. J gave up 7 bases and V 6 bases, and 11 bases lay outside the gene matches. Germline V gene data show CDR1 as DFQATT and CDR2 as SNEGSKA (reference sequence). CDR3 sequence: CSASSGGARANTQYF. The CDR3 DNA follows: TGCAGTGCCTCTAGCGGGGGGGCGAGGGCAAATACGCAGTATTTT.

This clonotype was detected many times. The V and J genes are TRBV5-1 and TRBJ2-7, with D perhaps matching TRBD2 (5 bases). The V gene's germline CDR1 is SGHRS and CDR2 YFSETQ. The CDR3 runs 15 residues. Trimming cost V 6 bases and J 6 bases, with 22 bases left between them. The CDR3, as DNA: TGCGCCAGCACCTCGCGACCGGGATTAGAGAGCGAGCAGTACTTC. Translated, it gives CASTSRPGLESEQYF.

The chain recombines TRBV28 with TRBJ1-5; D gene uncertain. The CDR3 runs to 12 residues. The V gene lost 7 bases and the J gene lost 3 bases, with 7 bases spanning the gap. Germline-derived CDR1 and CDR2 are MDHEN and SYDVKM. CDR3 amino acids: CASNKSNQPQHF. The CDR3 nucleotides are TGTGCCAGCAACAAATCCAATCAGCCCCAGCATTTT.

This clonotype was seen many times. This CDR3 is CASSQDLPYGYTF. CDR3 coding DNA: TGTGCCAGCAGCCAAGATCTTCCCTATGGCTACACCTTC. The genes are TRBV3-1 and TRBJ1-2; D ambiguous. V gave up 0 bases and J gave up 4 bases, with 6 bases separating them. The CDR3 sequence is 13 residues long. Germline CDR1 reads LGHDT; CDR2 reads YNNKEL (reference sequence). Full variable domain (outside the CDR3, taken from reference TRBV3-1 and TRBJ1-2): DTAVSQTPKYLVTQMGNDKSIKCEQNLGHDTMYWYKQDSKKFLKIMFSYNNKELIINETVPNRFSPKSPDKAHLNLHINSLELGDSAVYFCASSQDLPYGYTFGSGTRLTVV.

The J gene is TRBJ1-3, the V gene TRBV6-1; TRBD1 is a possible D gene (5 bases). Trimming took 7 bases from V and 5 from J, leaving 12 bases between them. The CDR3 contains 13 residues. The germline gives CDR1 MNHNS, CDR2 SASEGT. The CDR3, as DNA: TGTGCCAGCATCCGGGACCGAAGAAACACCATATATTTT. Translating gives CASIRDRRNTIYF.

In this sample, this clonotype turned up many times. This chain uses TRBV12-3 or TRBV12-4 with TRBJ1-1; D is possibly TRBD1 (6 bases). The CDR3 has 14 amino acids. The V and J ends lost 5 bases and 6 bases respectively, with 16 bases between them. For the CDR3, the DNA is TGTGCCAGCAGTCCGACCACAGGGCTCGCTGAAGCTTTCTTT. Translating it yields CASSPTTGLAEAFF.

The sample holds many counts of this clonotype. V gene TRBV7-9 combines with J gene TRBJ1-2; weak D call: TRBD1 (6 bases). The CDR3 has 13 amino acids. V was clipped by 1 base and J by 6 bases, with 9 bases between them. Germline-derived CDR1 and CDR2 are SEHNR and FQNEAQ (reference sequence). DNA of the CDR3: TGTGCCAGCAGCTTAGACCAGGGGCATGGCTACACCTTC. Translation gives CASSLDQGHGYTF.

This clonotype turned up a few times. The chain joins TRBV9 to TRBJ2-1; 8 nucleotides line up with TRBD2. Germline V lookup: CDR1 SGDLS, CDR2 YYNGEE. V shed 0 bases and J 4 bases; nucleotides not matched to a gene: 6. This CDR3 region has 16 residues. The CDR3 DNA follows: TGTGCCAGCAGCGTAGTGGGCGGGGGGCTTTACAATGAGCAGTTCTTC. Protein product: CASSVVGGGLYNEQFF.

This clonotype occurred many times. This chain uses TRBV6-1 with TRBJ2-7, with 7 bases identical to TRBD1. CDR3 length: 14 amino acids. Germline CDR1 and CDR2: MNHNS and SASEGT. V lost 8 bases to trimming and J lost 0 bases; unmatched junction nucleotides: 7. This CDR3 is CASRRQGSSYEQYF. CDR3 DNA sequence: TGTGCCAGCCGCCGACAGGGAAGCTCCTACGAGCAGTACTTC.

This chain connects TRBV6-2 or TRBV6-3 to TRBJ1-4; possible D gene TRBD1, 6 bases. The V gene's germline CDR1 is MNHEY and CDR2 SVGEGT. The ends were cut back, 6 bases at V and 6 bases at J, with 17 bases in the middle. The length of the CDR3 is 15 residues. In DNA, the CDR3 is TGTGCCAGCAGCCAAGGACAGCTTAGACATGAAAAACTGTTTTTT. Translation gives CASSQGQLRHEKLFF.

This clonotype was detected many times. This CDR3 is CATRNPGQGHYEQYF. The CDR3 DNA reads as TGTGCCACCAGGAATCCGGGACAGGGACACTACGAGCAGTACTTC. The chain is built from TRBV15 and TRBJ2-7, with 9 bases aligning to TRBD1. CDR3 length: 15 residues. V dropped 6 bases and J dropped 3; count of bases not matched to a gene: 9. CDR1 LNHNV and CDR2 YYDKDF come from the germline V gene (reference sequence).

The sample holds many counts of this clonotype. The rearrangement joins TRBV2 to TRBJ2-4, with TRBD1 matching over 11 bases. Germline CDR1 reads SNHLY; CDR2 reads FYNNEI. This CDR3 has 16 amino acids. V was pared by 4 bases and J by 1 base, with 3 bases of the junction left unmatched. CDR3 in DNA: TGTGCCAGCAGTGTCGGGACAGGGGGGGCCAAAAACATTCAGTACTTC. This encodes CASSVGTGGAKNIQYF. Looking up the rest from reference TRBV2 and TRBJ2-4 gives the full variable domain: EPEVTQTPSHQVTQMGQEVILRCVPISNHLYFYWYRQILGQKVEFLVSFYNNEISEKSEIFDDQFSVERPDGSNFTLKIRSTKLEDSAMYFCASSVGTGGAKNIQYFGAGTRLSVL.

This clonotype was recorded at least ten times. J is TRBJ2-1 and V is TRBV6-1; D is unresolved. Looked up from germline, CDR1 is MNHNS and CDR2 is SASEGT. V was shortened by 4 bases and J by 6 bases, with 7 bases between the two germline ends. This CDR3 is 12 amino acids long. CDR3 coding DNA: TGTGCCAGCAGTGCGGCAGGCAATGAGCAGTTCTTC. The encoded protein is CASSAAGNEQFF.

The chain combines TRBV14 with TRBJ1-1; a possible D gene is TRBD1 (6 bases). Germline CDR1 is SGHDN and CDR2 is FVKESK. Trimming cost V 6 bases and J 1 base, with 18 bases left between them. This CDR3 is built from 16 residues. The CDR3: CASRGGGGSGNTEAFF. DNA of the CDR3: TGTGCCAGCAGGGGGGGGGGGGGCAGCGGGAACACTGAAGCTTTCTTT.

This clonotype was recorded at least ten times. The V gene is TRBV12-3 or TRBV12-4, the J gene TRBJ1-2; D unclear. The CDR3 loop spans 11 amino acids. V dropped 2 bases and J dropped 6 bases, with 4 bases sitting between them. The CDR3 DNA reads as TGTGCCAGCAGTTTAAGGGATGGCTACACCTTC. Its protein is CASSLRDGYTF.

This clonotype has just one count. With a much larger clone just one base away, this may be a read error. The V gene is TRBV4-1, the J gene TRBJ2-1; tentative D call: TRBD1 (6 bases). The V gene's germline CDR1 is MGHRA and CDR2 YSYEKL. This CDR3 has 15 residues. CDR3 nucleotide sequence: TGCGCCAGCAGCTTCCGGCGGGCAGGGGATCCTGAGCAGTCCTTC. Protein: CASSFRRAGDPEQSF.

On this clonotype: A much bigger clone sits one base away, suggesting this may be a read error. The chain links TRBV20-1 to TRBJ2-3; D unresolved. The DNA end favors TRBJ2-7, so the J call may be wrong. The CDR3 sequence is 11 residues long. Per germline, CDR1 DFQATT and CDR2 SNEGSKA (reference sequence). CDR3 nucleotide sequence: TGCAGTGCTACCTGGAATGTTGAGCAGTACTTC. Its protein is CSATWNVEQYF.

In its sample, this clonotype was seen many times. V is TRBV6-1 and J is TRBJ2-1; D gene unclear. Deletions cut 11 bases from V and 9 bases from J, with 17 bases between. The CDR3 is 12 residues long. The germline V gene has CDR1 MNHNS and CDR2 SASEGT. The CDR3 region has the DNA TGTGCCGTATCCCTCTCGTGGGGTGAGCAGTTCTTC. This translates into CAVSLSWGEQFF.

This clonotype came up many times. The chain links TRBV3-1 to TRBJ1-1; D is ambiguous. Germline loops: CDR1 LGHDT, CDR2 YNNKEL (reference sequence). The CDR3 extends over 16 amino acids. Trimming cost V 2 bases and J 0 bases, with 13 bases left between them. CDR3 coding DNA: TGTGCCAGCAGCCAAACCGGGGTTGGTGTGAACACTGAAGCTTTCTTT. Protein product: CASSQTGVGVNTEAFF.

The chain uses TRBV6-1 and TRBJ1-6; D is uncertain. CDR1 is MNHNS, CDR2 SASEGT, per germline. V gave up 3 bases and J gave up 5 bases, with 11 bases separating them. The CDR3 has 15 amino acids. As DNA, the CDR3 is TGTGCCAGCAGTGACCGGGCCTTTAATAATTCACCCCTCCACTTT. Encoded protein: CASSDRAFNNSPLHF.

This clonotype was counted many times. The rearrangement links TRBV6-5 to TRBJ1-4; D gene uncertain. V was cut by 2 bases and J by 6 bases, with 7 bases left in between. The CDR3 covers 13 residues. The V gene's germline CDR1 is MNHEY and CDR2 SVGAGI. The CDR3 DNA follows: TGTGCCAGCAGTTACAGCGTGGATGAAAAACTGTTTTTT. This codes for CASSYSVDEKLFF.

This clonotype was picked up many times. J is TRBJ1-1 and V is TRBV12-3 or TRBV12-4, with a tentative D call TRBD1 (6 bases). The CDR3 runs 14 residues. V was shortened by 4 bases and J by 5 bases, with 14 bases between the two germline ends. Here the CDR3 reads CASSWGGSGTEAFF. The CDR3 DNA is TGTGCCAGCAGTTGGGGGGGCTCGGGTACTGAAGCTTTCTTT.

This clonotype was observed many times. The rearrangement links TRBV7-8 to TRBJ1-5, with TRBD1 as a possible D gene (5 bases). Trimming removed 1 base at V and 1 base at J, with 11 bases between. The CDR3 contains 16 residues. The germline V gene encodes CDR1 SGHVS and CDR2 FQNEAQ. The CDR3 DNA reads as TGTGCCAGCAGCTTAGGCGGGGGATTCAGCAATCAGCCCCAGCATTTT. Translation: CASSLGGGFSNQPQHF.

This clonotype was recorded many times. This chain uses TRBV12-3 or TRBV12-4 with TRBJ2-2, with 10 bases lining up with TRBD2. J gave up 7 bases and V 7 bases, and 21 bases lay outside the gene matches. This CDR3 contains 19 residues. The CDR3 sequence: CASKTQPILAGVYGGELFF. The CDR3 nucleotides read TGTGCCAGCAAGACCCAACCGATCCTAGCGGGGGTCTACGGCGGGGAGCTGTTTTTT.

This clonotype was counted many times. The chain is built from TRBV5-1 and TRBJ2-7; D may be TRBD2 (5 bases). Trimming shortened V by 1 base and J by 6 bases, and 14 bases separated the two germline ends. Germline-derived CDR1 and CDR2 are SGHRS and YFSETQ. The CDR3 is 14 residues long. Here the CDR3 DNA reads TGCGCCAGCAGCTTGATGGTAGAACGGGGCGAGCAGTACTTC. Protein sequence: CASSLMVERGEQYF.